The 4 T cell receptor beta chains given below trace back to one sample, sequenced in a study of T cell clonality in common variable immunodeficiency. Notes on the study in general: In common variable immunodeficiency, TCR beta chains reportedly carried fewer deletions and N-nucleotide insertions.

No cognate antigen is known for these TCRs. Sequenced by immunoSEQ multiplex PCR; TCRdb stores in-frame clones only, minus some. Listed here are 25,000 to 35,000 clones without any singletons, the top ten holding approximately 3%. Sequencing was performed on peripheral blood mononuclear cells. The receptors here all came from a human donor with common variable immunodeficiency.

As to this clone: With the read ending 3 residues before the CDR3 end, the germline J gene is used to fill in that end. The chain employs TRBV19 and TRBJ2-5; TRBD1 aligns across 9 bases. The germline V gene has CDR1 LNHDA and CDR2 SQIVND (reference sequence). The CDR3 is 15 residues long. This chain's CDR3 is CASTRQGQGLTTQYF. The sequenced CDR3 bases are TGTGCCAGTACTCGACAGGGACAGGGACTCACTACC.

This clone turned up a few times. The CDR3 end is not reached by the read, which stops 3 residues before it; the germline J gene fills it in. V gene TRBV18 combines with J gene TRBJ2-2; TRBD2 matches 12 bases. This CDR3 contains 18 residues. V shed 0 bases and J 0 bases; nucleotides not matched to a gene: 2. Germline V lookup: CDR1 KGHSH, CDR2 LQKENI. CDR3 amino acids: CASSPPLAGGPNTGELFF. The DNA read from the CDR3 is TGTGCCAGCTCACCACCGCTAGCGGGAGGGCCGAACACCGGGGAG.

Concerning this clone: The read terminates 3 residues ahead of where the CDR3 ends, so the germline J gene completes it. The chain joins TRBV5-1 to TRBJ1-3, with 7 bases matching TRBD1. The length of the CDR3 is 15 residues. Looked up from germline, CDR1 is SGHRS and CDR2 is YFSETQ. After removal of 6 bases from V and 2 bases from J, the junction contained 8 bases not matched to a gene. Incomplete CDR3 DNA: TGCGCCAGCACCCAGACAGGGAACACTGGAAACACC. This translates into CASTQTGNTGNT. In full, the CDR3 is CASTQTGNTGNTIYF.

This clone was seen a few times. The read stops 3 residues short of the end of the CDR3; the missing end is completed from the germline J gene. This rearrangement joins TRBV18 to TRBJ1-5; 7 positions agree with TRBD1. The CDR3 consists of 15 residues. Germline V gene lookup returns CDR1 KGHSH and CDR2 LQKENI. Losses at the gene ends were 4 bases for V and 0 bases for J; bases not matched to a gene: 3. The DNA read from the CDR3 is TGTGCCAGCTCACTGGGACAGAATAGCAATCAGCCC. Amino acid sequence: CASSLGQNSNQP. Given in full, the CDR3 is CASSLGQNSNQPQHF.